These 20 T cell receptor beta chains were all obtained from the same sample, sequenced in a study of blood T cell repertoires in COVID-19. The assay was immunoSEQ multiplex PCR, and TCRdb's table has in-frame clones only and misses some. Among tens of thousands of clones listed, more than 75% were seen once. The specimen sequenced was peripheral blood. Receptors were obtained from a human donor in a cohort sampled during active COVID-19.

This chain joins TRBV28 and TRBJ2-7, with TRBD1 identical over 9 bases. The germline V gene encodes CDR1 MDHEN and CDR2 SYDVKM. Trimming removed 3 bases from V and 4 bases from J; junction bases left unmatched: 7. CDR3 size: 15 residues. CDR3 region: CASSLGGQGSYEQYF. The CDR3 region has the DNA TGTGCCAGCAGTTTGGGGGGACAGGGTTCGTACGAGCAGTACTTC.

The rearrangement links TRBV5-4 to TRBJ2-2; perhaps TRBD1 as D (6 bases). The CDR3 runs to 16 residues. CDR1 is SGHNT, CDR2 YYREEE, per germline (reference sequence). Trimming pared 3 bases from V and 4 bases from J, leaving 16 bases between. CDR3 bases: TGTGCCAGCAGCTGGAGGTGGGGGCGCGGCACCGGGGAGCTGTTTTTT. This codes for CASSWRWGRGTGELFF.

V usage is TRBV5-1 and J usage is TRBJ2-1; 8 nucleotides agree with TRBD2. The CDR3 loop spans 16 amino acids. Germline values: CDR1 SGHRS, CDR2 YFSETQ. Losses at the gene ends were 3 bases for V and 5 bases for J; bases not matched to a gene: 10. The CDR3 region is CASSSASGGGNNEQFF. CDR3 bases: TGCGCCAGCAGCTCCGCGTCGGGAGGGGGGAACAATGAGCAGTTCTTC.

The genes are TRBV28 and TRBJ2-3; 8 positions match TRBD2. V was pared by 6 bases and J by 6 bases, with 14 bases of the junction left unmatched. CDR1 is MDHEN and CDR2 is SYDVKM in the germline V gene. The CDR3 consists of 16 residues. CDR3 DNA: TGTGCCAGCAGGGGGCTAGCGGGCCCTGAGGGTGATACGCAGTATTTT. Translating it yields CASRGLAGPEGDTQYF.

The chain combines TRBV14 with TRBJ1-4, with TRBD1 identical over 8 bases. This CDR3 region has 17 residues. Germline values: CDR1 SGHDN, CDR2 FVKESK. V was clipped by 2 bases and J by 3 bases; unmatched bases: 8. The CDR3 DNA follows: TGTGCCAGCAGCCAAAGGCAGGGGGCTGGGGCTAATGAAAAACTGTTTTTT. Translating it yields CASSQRQGAGANEKLFF.

The chain is built from TRBV24-1 and TRBJ2-3; TRBD2 matches 7 bases. V shed 9 bases and J 2 bases; nucleotides not matched to a gene: 1. The V gene's germline CDR1 is KGHDR and CDR2 SFDVKD. CDR3 length: 12 amino acids. This chain's CDR3 is CATQRDTDTQYF. The CDR3 region has the DNA TGTGCCACCCAGCGGGACACAGATACGCAGTATTTT.

The V and J genes are TRBV10-3 and TRBJ2-3; 7 nucleotides agree with TRBD1. This CDR3 is 15 amino acids long. Losses at the gene ends were 6 bases for V and 5 bases for J; bases not matched to a gene: 11. Germline lookup yields CDR1 ENHRY and CDR2 SYGVKD. The CDR3 bases are TGTGCCATCAGCCCAGGGGTAGGGGGCAGAGATACGCAGTATTTT. Protein product: CAISPGVGGRDTQYF.

This clone was seen just once. This chain uses TRBV21-1 with TRBJ1-5. TRBV21-1 is a pseudogene segment. The CDR3 runs 19 residues. CDR3 nucleotides: TGTGCCAGCAGCACTCACTCCGGGAAGACTAAAGGAAGCAATCAGCCCCAGCATTTT. It encodes CASSTHSGKTKGSNQPQHF.

The chain links TRBV29-1 to TRBJ1-4; D unresolved. This CDR3 comprises 12 residues. CDR1 SQVTM and CDR2 ANQGSEA come from the germline V gene. The ends were cut back, 0 bases at V and 8 bases at J, with 7 bases in the middle. The CDR3 DNA reads TGCAGCGTTGAAGATAATGAGGAAAAACTGTTTTTT. Protein: CSVEDNEEKLFF.

The rearrangement uses TRBV11-2 and TRBJ2-2; 12 bases are shared with TRBD2. The CDR3 spans 16 residues. Germline CDR1 SGHAT, CDR2 FQNNGV. V lost 4 bases and J lost 8; bases outside the gene matches: 8. The CDR3, as DNA: TGTGCCAGCAGCTCTTGGACTAGCGGGGCCAGGGGGGAGCTGTTTTTT. It is translated as CASSSWTSGARGELFF. The variable domain in full, with the rest retrieved from reference TRBV11-2 and TRBJ2-2, is EAGVAQSPRYKIIEKRQSVAFWCNPISGHATLYWYQQILGQGPKLLIQFQNNGVVDDSQLPKDRFSAERLKGVDSTLKIQPAKLEDSAVYLCASSSWTSGARGELFFGEGSRLTVL.

The gene calls are TRBV2 and TRBJ2-1, with 8 bases identical to TRBD2. CDR3 length: 14 amino acids. Germline-derived CDR1 and CDR2 are SNHLY and FYNNEI. After removal of 7 bases from V and 2 bases from J, the junction contained 4 bases not matched to a gene. The CDR3 DNA follows: TGTGCCAGCAAGCGGGAGTGGACCTACAATGAGCAGTTCTTC. Amino acid sequence: CASKREWTYNEQFF.

This clone was picked up a small number of times. The V gene is TRBV5-1, the J gene TRBJ2-5; TRBD2 agrees at 7 bases. The CDR3 has 15 residues. Germline assignment: CDR1 SGHRS and CDR2 YFSETQ. J was trimmed by 2 bases and V by 3 bases; bases with no gene match: 7. Written as DNA, the CDR3 is TGCGCCAGCAGCTCGGACCCTAGCGGTCAAGAGACCCAGTACTTC. Translating gives CASSSDPSGQETQYF.

This clone was detected once. The V and J genes are TRBV5-6 and TRBJ2-6; D is perhaps TRBD1 (5 bases). Trimming removed 4 bases at V and 4 bases at J, with 18 bases between. CDR1 and CDR2 from the germline V gene are SGHDT and YYEEEE. The CDR3 length is 17 residues. DNA for the CDR3: TGTGCCAGCAGCGCTGACAGACGGACGTTAGGGGCCAACGTCCTGACTTTC. Translated, it gives CASSADRRTLGANVLTF.

The chain couples TRBV10-3 to TRBJ2-7; D ambiguous. The CDR3 length is 14 residues. V was trimmed by 0 bases and J by 6 bases, leaving 12 bases between them. Germline V gene data show CDR1 as ENHRY and CDR2 as SYGVKD. The CDR3 DNA follows: TGTGCCATCAGTGAGTCGTATAGAACGGGCGAGCAGTACTTC. This gives the protein CAISESYRTGEQYF.

The V and J genes are TRBV9 and TRBJ2-5; D ambiguous. Germline assignment: CDR1 SGDLS and CDR2 YYNGEE. V was shortened by 0 bases and J by 4 bases, with 7 bases between the two germline ends. The CDR3 spans 13 residues. DNA of the CDR3: TGTGCCAGCAGCGTAGGTTTAGTAGAGACCCAGTACTTC. This translates into CASSVGLVETQYF.

The chain recombines TRBV4-1 with TRBJ2-7; D remains ambiguous. Germline V gene sequence: CDR1 MGHRA, CDR2 YSYEKL. There are 13 residues in the CDR3. V lost 0 bases, J lost 7 bases, and 10 bases lay in between. The CDR3 coding sequence is TGCGCCAGCAGCCAAGATGAGGCCTCGGAGCAGTACTTC. Translating it yields CASSQDEASEQYF.

This clone was recorded only once. The rearrangement joins TRBV28 to TRBJ1-1; the match to TRBD1 covers 7 bases. Germline V gene data show CDR1 as MDHEN and CDR2 as SYDVKM. The CDR3 length is 15 residues. Unmatched junction bases numbered 12, after V lost 5 bases and J lost 6 bases. The CDR3 sequence is CASSIETGMRAEAFF. Written as DNA, the CDR3 is TGTGCCAGCAGTATCGAGACAGGGATGAGGGCTGAAGCTTTCTTT.

For the CDR3, the DNA is TGCAGCGTTGTGCGGGGAGTCGGGGATGAGCAGTTCTTC. Its translation: CSVVRGVGDEQFF. The chain joins TRBV29-1 to TRBJ2-1, with D possibly TRBD2 on 6 matching bases. The CDR3 totals 13 residues. The germline V gene encodes CDR1 SQVTM and CDR2 ANQGSEA. V lost 4 bases and J 8 bases, leaving 15 bases between the germline ends.

J is TRBJ1-2 and V is TRBV6-5; no clear D. Trimming pared 7 bases from V and 5 bases from J, leaving 8 bases between. The germline CDR1 and CDR2 sequences are MNHEY and SVGAGI. This CDR3 contains 11 residues. The CDR3 sequence: CASKSLYGYTF. The CDR3 DNA is TGTGCCAGCAAATCGTTGTATGGCTACACCTTC.

The chain combines TRBV4-1 with TRBJ2-1; 10 nucleotides align to TRBD2. The CDR3 loop spans 13 amino acids. After removal of 8 bases from V and 3 bases from J, the junction contained 1 base not matched to a gene. Germline V CDR1 and CDR2: MGHRA, YSYEKL. The CDR3 sequence: CASGTSDYNEQFF. CDR3 DNA sequence: TGCGCCAGCGGGACTAGCGACTACAATGAGCAGTTCTTC.